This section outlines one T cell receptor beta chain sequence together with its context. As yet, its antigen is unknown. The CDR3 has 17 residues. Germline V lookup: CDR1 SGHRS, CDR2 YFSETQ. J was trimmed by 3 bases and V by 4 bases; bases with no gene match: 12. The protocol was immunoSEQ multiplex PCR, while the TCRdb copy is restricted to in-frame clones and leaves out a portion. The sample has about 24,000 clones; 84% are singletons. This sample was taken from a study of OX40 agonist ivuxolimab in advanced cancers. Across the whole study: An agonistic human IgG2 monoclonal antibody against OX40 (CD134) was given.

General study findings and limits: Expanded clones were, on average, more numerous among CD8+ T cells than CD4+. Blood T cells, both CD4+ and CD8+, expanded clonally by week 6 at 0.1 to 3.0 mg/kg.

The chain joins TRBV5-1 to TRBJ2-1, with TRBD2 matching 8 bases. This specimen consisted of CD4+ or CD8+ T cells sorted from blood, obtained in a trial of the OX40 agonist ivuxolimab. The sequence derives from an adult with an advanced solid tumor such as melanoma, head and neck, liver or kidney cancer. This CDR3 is CASSAPQSGSVYNEQFF. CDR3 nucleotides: TGCGCCAGCAGCGCACCACAAAGCGGGAGCGTCTACAATGAGCAGTTCTTC.